The clone carrying this TCR beta chain was counted at least ten times. Antigen: not known. The entry originates in a study of molecular identifiers for immune sequencing clone quantification. The study, taken as a whole, reports: For highly expanded clones, sizes could be underestimated when identical TCR molecules share a barcode.

Bulk TCR libraries were made with methods that had been previously described and with listed TCR primers. In TCRdb, the PCR reads were re-called with MiXCR into one record per CDR3 protein. Here the sample spans about 330,000 distinct CDR3 sequences, roughly 24% being singletons. Germline V gene sequence: CDR1 MGHDK, CDR2 SYGVNS. This CDR3 has 14 amino acids. Deletions cut 3 bases from V and 2 bases from J, with 9 bases between. Sample: naive CD8+ T cells from blood, with Jurkat cell RNA spiked in. Subset given: FACS-sorted CD8+CD4-CCR7+CD45RA+ naive T cells. This TCR came from a human donor in good health. Some libraries in this study had Jurkat cell RNA spiked in. The J gene is TRBJ2-3, the V gene TRBV25-1; no definite D call. The CDR3 region has the DNA TGTGCCAGCAGTGAGTCAAGTTCCACAGATACGCAGTATTTT. Translating it yields CASSESSSTDTQYF.